The 22 T cell receptor beta chains given below trace back to one sample, sequenced in a study of post-analysis software for immune sequencing data. Broader study findings: TRBV5-6, TRBV5-1 and TRBV20-1 belonged to a set of five TRBV segments that were more frequent in patients than controls.

Each TCR beta cDNA library carried unique molecular identifiers. TCRdb reanalysed the PCR reads using MiXCR and keeps one entry per CDR3 protein. Of roughly 540,000 distinct CDR3 sequences in the sample, approximately 34% were seen once. Their antigens remain unidentified. The sample taken for sequencing was blood. These receptors were obtained from a girl aged 2-17 years with multiple sclerosis.

This clonotype was picked up a small number of times. The chain links TRBV10-3 to TRBJ2-4, with 7 bases matching TRBD1. The J call may be in error: the DNA end matches TRBJ2-7 better. The CDR3 sequence is 12 residues long. Per germline, CDR1 ENHRY and CDR2 SYGVKD. The CDR3 region has the DNA TGTGCCATCAGCGAGACAGGGTTCGAGCAGTACTTC. This sequence encodes CAISETGFEQYF.

This clonotype was seen a few times. The chain uses TRBV20-1 and TRBJ2-2; D gene ambiguous. The germline V gene has CDR1 DFQATT and CDR2 SNEGSKA (reference sequence). V was cut by 6 bases and J by 4 bases, with 9 bases left in between. The CDR3 consists of 12 residues. As DNA, the CDR3 is TGCAGTGCCGCGTCTACCACCGGGGAGCTGTTTTTT. Residues: CSAASTTGELFF.

The chain has TRBV20-1 and TRBJ1-5; 11 nucleotides match TRBD1. Trimming cost V 4 bases and J 3 bases; bases outside gene matches: 2. Per germline, CDR1 DFQATT and CDR2 SNEGSKA (reference sequence). CDR3 size: 14 residues. CDR3 sequence reads: CSATDRGPNQPQHF. CDR3 in DNA: TGCAGTGCTACGGACAGGGGGCCCAATCAGCCCCAGCATTTT.

In DNA form, the CDR3 reads TGCGCCAGCAGCTTGACGGGACAGGGGGGAACCGGGCAGTACTTC. This codes for CASSLTGQGGTGQYF. J is TRBJ2-7 and V is TRBV5-1; 11 bases align to TRBD1. Germline V CDR1 and CDR2: SGHRS, YFSETQ. This CDR3 is built from 15 residues. Losses at the gene ends were 1 base for V and 9 bases for J; bases not matched to a gene: 9.

The chain carries TRBV18 and TRBJ2-4, with D perhaps TRBD2 (5 bases). The end of the DNA is better explained by TRBJ2-7, so the J call may be wrong. Germline V lookup: CDR1 KGHSH, CDR2 LQKENI. There are 13 residues in the CDR3. The CDR3 sequence: CASSPVNEGEQYF. The CDR3 region has the DNA TGTGCCAGCTCTCCGGTAAACGAGGGCGAGCAGTACTTC.

The chain employs TRBV27 and TRBJ2-7; 14 nucleotides align to TRBD2. The junction had 4 bases not matched to a gene; V was cut back by 6 bases and J by 6 bases. CDR3 length: 14 residues. The germline CDR1 and CDR2 sequences are MNHEY and SMNVEV (reference sequence). CDR3: CASRTSGGAFEQYF. The CDR3 DNA reads TGTGCCAGCAGGACTAGCGGGGGGGCCTTCGAGCAGTACTTC.

The gene calls are TRBV29-1 and TRBJ2-6; TRBD1 agrees at 8 bases. Trimming removed 6 bases from V and 0 bases from J; junction bases left unmatched: 7. CDR3 size: 16 residues. Germline CDR1 and CDR2: SQVTM and ANQGSEA. CDR3 in DNA: TGCAGCGTCCGGGACAGGCCTGGCTCTGGGGCCAACGTCCTGACTTTC. Translation gives CSVRDRPGSGANVLTF.

V is TRBV6-6 and J is TRBJ2-3, with D possibly being TRBD2 (6 bases). V was pared by 6 bases and J by 0 bases, with 13 bases between. Looked up from germline, CDR1 is MNHNY and CDR2 is SVGAGI (reference sequence). This CDR3 has 15 amino acids. Here the CDR3 DNA reads TGTGCCAGCAGAAGACTAGTACCGAGCACAGATACGCAGTATTTT. This gives the protein CASRRLVPSTDTQYF.

The V gene is TRBV28, the J gene TRBJ2-5, with D uncertain. This CDR3 is built from 14 residues. V was shortened by 5 bases and J by 2 bases, with 12 bases between the two germline ends. CDR1 and CDR2 from the germline V gene are MDHEN and SYDVKM. In DNA, the CDR3 is TGTGCCAGCAGTCGGTATTCTCGACAAGAGACCCAGTACTTC. As protein: CASSRYSRQETQYF. Variable domain in full (rest from reference TRBV28 and TRBJ2-5): DVKVTQSSRYLVKRTGEKVFLECVQDMDHENMFWYRQDPGLGLRLIYFSYDVKMKEKGDIPEGYSVSREKKERFSLILESASTNQTSMYLCASSRYSRQETQYFGPGTRLLVL.

This clonotype has ten or more counts. The V call is TRBV2, the J call TRBJ2-3; D ambiguous. CDR1 is SNHLY, CDR2 FYNNEI, per germline. Trimming took off 7 bases at V and 2 bases at J, with 4 bases between the two ends. The CDR3 sequence is 11 residues long. DNA of the CDR3: TGTGCCAGCAAGGACACAGATACGCAGTATTTT. Encoded protein: CASKDTDTQYF.

The chain combines TRBV13 with TRBJ2-1; possible D gene TRBD2, 5 bases. The germline V gene encodes CDR1 PRHDT and CDR2 FYEKMQ (reference sequence). Trimming shortened V by 5 bases and J by 6 bases, and 14 bases separated the two germline ends. This CDR3 has 14 amino acids. The CDR3 sequence: CASSPMTGSNEQFF. CDR3 nucleotides: TGTGCCAGCAGCCCAATGACGGGATCCAATGAGCAGTTCTTC.

The gene calls are TRBV7-7 and TRBJ2-2; no clear D. V gave up 3 bases and J gave up 7 bases, with 9 bases separating them. Germline CDR1 is SSHAT and CDR2 is FNYEAQ (reference sequence). The CDR3 is made up of 13 amino acids. The CDR3 loop is CASSLGNGGELFF. CDR3 nucleotides: TGTGCCAGCAGCTTGGGAAATGGCGGGGAGCTGTTTTTT.

The V call is TRBV3-1, the J call TRBJ1-5; D not certain. Per germline, CDR1 LGHDT and CDR2 YNNKEL (reference sequence). The V gene lost 3 bases and the J gene lost 0 bases, with 9 bases spanning the gap. There are 15 residues in the CDR3. This chain's CDR3 is CASSQTDSSNQPQHF. The CDR3 DNA is TGTGCCAGCAGCCAGACGGACTCTAGCAATCAGCCCCAGCATTTT.

V and J are TRBV10-3 and TRBJ1-6; the D is unclear. CDR3 length: 14 residues. The V and J ends lost 0 bases and 0 bases respectively, with 0 bases between them. The germline gives CDR1 ENHRY, CDR2 SYGVKD. CDR3 sequence (DNA): TGTGCCATCAGTGAGTCCTCCTATAATTCACCCCTCCACTTT. It codes for CAISESSYNSPLHF.

This clonotype appeared a few times. One end of the junction is discordant with germline, which a read error may explain. V gene TRBV6-1 combines with J gene TRBJ2-1, with D possibly being TRBD1 (5 bases). The CDR3 extends over 15 amino acids. In germline, CDR1 is MNHNS, CDR2 SASEGT. In nucleotides, the CDR3 is TGTGCTAGCAGTGAAGAGCAGGGTGGTAGGAATGAGCAGTTCTTC. This sequence encodes CASSEEQGGRNEQFF.

This rearrangement joins TRBV20-1 to TRBJ2-3, with D unresolved. The CDR3 has 10 residues. V lost 8 bases, J lost 1 base, and 4 bases lay in between. CDR1 and CDR2 (germline): DFQATT, SNEGSKA (reference sequence). CDR3: CSLRTDTQYF. CDR3 in DNA: TGCAGTCTCCGCACAGATACGCAGTATTTT.

This chain's CDR3 is CASSQDGLGLITDTQYF. CDR3 DNA: TGCGCCAGCAGCCAAGATGGTCTGGGTCTGATCACAGATACGCAGTATTTT. The gene calls are TRBV4-1 and TRBJ2-3, with D hard to call. Between the trimmed V and J ends, which lost 0 bases and 2 bases, there was a span of 15 bases. Germline loops: CDR1 MGHRA, CDR2 YSYEKL. The CDR3 totals 17 residues.

In this sample, this clonotype turned up a few times. V is TRBV20-1 and J is TRBJ2-5; maybe TRBD2 (6 bases). V was trimmed by 0 bases and J by 1 base, leaving 15 bases between them. The CDR3 spans 16 residues. CDR1 is DFQATT and CDR2 is SNEGSKA in the germline V gene (reference sequence). The CDR3, as DNA: TGCAGTGCTAGAGAATTGCCTTTCGGGGGCCAAGAGACCCAGTACTTC. This translates into CSARELPFGGQETQYF.

Note on this clonotype: This may be a read error: a much more frequent sequence differs by one nucleotide. The gene calls are TRBV15 and TRBJ2-1; no clear D. CDR1 and CDR2 from the germline V gene are LNHNV and YYDKDF (reference sequence). CDR3 length: 15 amino acids. CDR3 in amino acids: CTTSRDLVEHNEQFF. The CDR3 DNA is TGTACCACCAGCAGAGATCTCGTGGAGCACAATGAGCAGTTCTTC.

This clonotype has more than one count but fewer than ten. The chain recombines TRBV24-1 with TRBJ2-3; 9 bases map to TRBD1. The ends lost 4 bases at V and 4 bases at J; junction bases unmatched: 11. Germline CDR1 and CDR2: KGHDR and SFDVKD. The CDR3 length is 17 residues. CDR3 amino acids: CATSDLRGQGSADTQYF. CDR3 coding DNA: TGTGCCACCAGTGACCTGCGCGGACAGGGGAGCGCAGATACGCAGTATTTT.

The chain carries TRBV9 and TRBJ2-5; TRBD2 matches at 13 bases. The J call is in doubt because the DNA end fits TRBJ2-7 better. Germline V lookup: CDR1 SGDLS, CDR2 YYNGEE. This CDR3 is built from 15 residues. The CDR3 sequence is CASSPGLAGCDEQYF. CDR3 nucleotides: TGTGCCAGCAGCCCGGGACTAGCGGGGTGCGACGAGCAGTACTTC.

Here the CDR3 DNA reads TGTGCCAGCAGCTTAGCCCGGACTAGCACAGATACGCAGTATTTT. Its protein is CASSLARTSTDTQYF. This chain connects TRBV7-2 to TRBJ2-3; tentative D call: TRBD2 (5 bases). Germline assignment: CDR1 SGHTA and CDR2 FQGNSA. The V gene lost 0 bases and the J gene lost 0 bases, with 7 bases spanning the gap. This CDR3 comprises 15 residues.